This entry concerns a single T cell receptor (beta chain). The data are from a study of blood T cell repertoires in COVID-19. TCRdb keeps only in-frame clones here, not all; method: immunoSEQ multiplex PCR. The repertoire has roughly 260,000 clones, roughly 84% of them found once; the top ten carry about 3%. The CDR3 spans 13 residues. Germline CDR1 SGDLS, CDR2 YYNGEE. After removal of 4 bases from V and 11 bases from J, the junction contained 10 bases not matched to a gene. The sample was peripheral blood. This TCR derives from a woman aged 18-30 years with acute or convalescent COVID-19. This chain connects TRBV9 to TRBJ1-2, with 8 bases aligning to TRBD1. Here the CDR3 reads CASSPQGAREYTF. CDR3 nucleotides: TGTGCCAGCAGCCCTCAGGGGGCGAGGGAGTACACCTTC. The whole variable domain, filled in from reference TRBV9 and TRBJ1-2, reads DSGVTQTPKHLITATGQRVTLRCSPRSGDLSVYWYQQSLDQGLQFLIQYYNGEERAKGNILERFSAQQFPDLHSELNLSSLELGDSALYFCASSPQGAREYTFGSGTRLTVV.